This TCR beta chain was captured in a study of blood T cell repertoires in COVID-19. Looking at the study overall: Acute and convalescent COVID-19 specimens originated in the United States, Italy and Spain. PBMCs, B-cell-depleted T cells, or T cells were the source of the cDNA or gDNA that made up the material.

The authors' processing: Amplification of reference gene primers was used by the study to estimate nucleated cell counts. Sequencing used immunoSEQ multiplex PCR; TCRdb keeps in-frame clones, though not all of them. V, J and clone size were drawn from that table, and D and trimming were deduced from the DNA. Seen here are around 130,000 clones, 80% to 90% observed once, and the top ten hold 8% to 11%. The CDR3 is 12 residues long. Germline V gene lookup returns CDR1 LGHDT and CDR2 YNNKEL (reference sequence). Between the trimmed V and J ends, which lost 1 base and 13 bases, there was a span of 13 bases.

This TCR was sampled from a man aged 55-75 years with active or convalescent COVID-19. J is TRBJ1-1 and V is TRBV3-1 (or the pseudogene TRBV3-2), with unresolved D. Sample: peripheral blood. The CDR3 DNA is TGTGCCAGCAGCCAAGCAGCGGGGAACATTTTCTTT. Translating gives CASSQAAGNIFF.